This TCR beta chain was sequenced in a study of beta chain features in type 1 diabetes. Sorting of CD4+ naive, central memory, regulatory and stem cell-like memory cells was performed via CD45RO/CCR7/CD25/CD127/CD95/CD27. Per the germline V gene, CDR1 is MDHEN and CDR2 is SYDVKM. The CDR3 spans 15 residues. The ends were cut back, 6 bases at V and 3 bases at J, with 15 bases in the middle. The study reverse transcribed the entire isolated RNA, so it sequenced expressed TCRB transcripts. The method was immunoSEQ multiplex PCR; TCRdb's version includes in-frame clones alone and lacks a portion of them. The sample consists of around 280,000 clones, around 7.3% of them appearing once. Study-level points and caveats: High TCR expression in some cells could lead to their over-representation in cDNA sequencing.

A remark on this clone: What it recognizes is unknown.

Sequences were obtained from central memory CD4+ T cells from blood. The clonotype was recovered from a woman younger than 30 in good health. This chain connects TRBV28 to TRBJ1-5; D gene ambiguous. DNA for the CDR3: TGTGCCAGCAGAGAGAACGGGCCCCCCAATCAGCCCCAGCATTTT. This codes for CASRENGPPNQPQHF.